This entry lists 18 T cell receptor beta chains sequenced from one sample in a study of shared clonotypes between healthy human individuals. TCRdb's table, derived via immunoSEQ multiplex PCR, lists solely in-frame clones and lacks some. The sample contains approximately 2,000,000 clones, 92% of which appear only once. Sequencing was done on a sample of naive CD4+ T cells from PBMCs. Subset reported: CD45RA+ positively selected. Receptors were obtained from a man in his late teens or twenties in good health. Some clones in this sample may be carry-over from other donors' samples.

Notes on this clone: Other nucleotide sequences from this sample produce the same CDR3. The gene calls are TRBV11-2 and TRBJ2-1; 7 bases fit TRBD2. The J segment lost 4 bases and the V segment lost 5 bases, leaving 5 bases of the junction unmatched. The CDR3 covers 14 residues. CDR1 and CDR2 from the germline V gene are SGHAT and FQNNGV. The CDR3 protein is CASSLVAGYNEQFF. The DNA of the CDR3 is TGTGCCAGCAGCCTTGTAGCGGGTTACAATGAGCAGTTCTTC.

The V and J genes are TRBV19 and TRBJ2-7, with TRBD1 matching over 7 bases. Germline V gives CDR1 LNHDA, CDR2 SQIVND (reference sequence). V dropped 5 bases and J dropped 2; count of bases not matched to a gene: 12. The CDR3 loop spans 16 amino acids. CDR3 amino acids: CASSLRLTGIAYEQYF. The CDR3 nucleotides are TGTGCCAGTAGTCTTAGACTGACAGGGATAGCCTACGAGCAGTACTTC.

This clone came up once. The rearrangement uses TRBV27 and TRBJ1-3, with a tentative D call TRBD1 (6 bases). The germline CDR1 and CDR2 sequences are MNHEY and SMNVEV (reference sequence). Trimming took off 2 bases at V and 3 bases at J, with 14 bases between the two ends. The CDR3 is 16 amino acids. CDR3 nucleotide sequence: TGTGCCAGCAGTTTAAGCCCCGGGGGGCGTGGAAACACCATATATTTT. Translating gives CASSLSPGGRGNTIYF.

CDR3 sequence (DNA): TGTGCCAGCAGCCTGAAGGCAGGTGGGAGGTACGAGCAGTACTTC. This gives the protein CASSLKAGGRYEQYF. The chain has TRBV5-4 and TRBJ2-7; possibly TRBD2 for D (6 bases). Germline V lookup: CDR1 SGHNT, CDR2 YYREEE (reference sequence). V was pared by 4 bases and J by 4 bases, with 18 bases between. The CDR3 covers 15 residues.

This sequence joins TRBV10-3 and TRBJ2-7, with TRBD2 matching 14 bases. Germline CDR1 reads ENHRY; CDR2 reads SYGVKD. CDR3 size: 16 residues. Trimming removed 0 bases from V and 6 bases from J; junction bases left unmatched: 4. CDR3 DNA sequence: TGTGCCATCAGTGAGTCGGGACTAGCGGGAGCGGGCGAGCAGTACTTC. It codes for CAISESGLAGAGEQYF.

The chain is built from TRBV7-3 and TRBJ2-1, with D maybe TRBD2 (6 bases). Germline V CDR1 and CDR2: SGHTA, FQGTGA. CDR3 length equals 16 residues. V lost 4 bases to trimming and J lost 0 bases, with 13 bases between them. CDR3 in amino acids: CASSSLNSGSYNEQFF. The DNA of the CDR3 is TGTGCCAGCAGCTCGCTGAATAGCGGCTCCTACAATGAGCAGTTCTTC.

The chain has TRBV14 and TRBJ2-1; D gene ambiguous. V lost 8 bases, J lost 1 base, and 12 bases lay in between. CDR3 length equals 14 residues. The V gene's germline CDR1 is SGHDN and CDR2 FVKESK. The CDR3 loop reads CASSVQLSYNEQFF. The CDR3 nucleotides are TGTGCCAGCTCCGTACAGCTGTCCTACAATGAGCAGTTCTTC.

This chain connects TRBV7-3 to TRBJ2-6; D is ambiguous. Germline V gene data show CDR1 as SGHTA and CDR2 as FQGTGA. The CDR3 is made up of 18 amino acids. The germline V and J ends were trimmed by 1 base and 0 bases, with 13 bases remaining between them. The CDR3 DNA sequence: TGTGCCAGCAGCTTAAGTGGTCTGGCTGCCTCTGGGGCCAACGTCCTGACTTTC. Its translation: CASSLSGLAASGANVLTF. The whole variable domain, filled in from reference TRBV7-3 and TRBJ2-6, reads GAGVSQTPSNKVTEKGKYVELRCDPISGHTALYWYRQSLGQGPEFLIYFQGTGAADDSGLPNDRFFAVRPEGSVSTLKIQRTERGDSAVYLCASSLSGLAASGANVLTFGAGSRLTVL.

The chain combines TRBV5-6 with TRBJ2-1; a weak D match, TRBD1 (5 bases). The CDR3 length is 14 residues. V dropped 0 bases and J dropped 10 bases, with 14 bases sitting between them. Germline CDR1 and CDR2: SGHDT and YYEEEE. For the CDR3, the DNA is TGTGCCAGCAGCTTGGTCGAAGCCAGGGTCGAGCAGTTCTTC. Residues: CASSLVEARVEQFF.

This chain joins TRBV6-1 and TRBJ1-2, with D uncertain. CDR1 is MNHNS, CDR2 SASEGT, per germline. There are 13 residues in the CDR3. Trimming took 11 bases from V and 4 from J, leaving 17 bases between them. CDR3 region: CAGADLLAYGYTF. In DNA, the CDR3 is TGTGCCGGAGCAGACCTCCTTGCCTATGGCTACACCTTC.

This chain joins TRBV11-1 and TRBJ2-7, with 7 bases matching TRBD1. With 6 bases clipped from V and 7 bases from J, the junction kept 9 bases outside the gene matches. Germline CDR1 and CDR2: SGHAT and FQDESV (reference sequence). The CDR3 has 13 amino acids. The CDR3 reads CASRQGNTEEQYF. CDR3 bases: TGTGCCAGCAGACAGGGGAATACGGAGGAGCAGTACTTC.

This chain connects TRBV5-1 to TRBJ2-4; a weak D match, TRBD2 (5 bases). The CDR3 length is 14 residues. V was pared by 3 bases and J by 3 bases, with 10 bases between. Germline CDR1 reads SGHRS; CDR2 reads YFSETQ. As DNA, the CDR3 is TGCGCCAGCAGCTCCGCCGGGGACAAAAACATTCAGTACTTC. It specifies CASSSAGDKNIQYF.

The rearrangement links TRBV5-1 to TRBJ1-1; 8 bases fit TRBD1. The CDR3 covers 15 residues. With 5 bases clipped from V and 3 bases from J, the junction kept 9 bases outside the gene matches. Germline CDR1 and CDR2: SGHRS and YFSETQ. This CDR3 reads CASRRRTGQDTEAFF. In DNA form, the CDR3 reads TGCGCCAGCAGGAGACGGACAGGGCAGGACACTGAAGCTTTCTTT.

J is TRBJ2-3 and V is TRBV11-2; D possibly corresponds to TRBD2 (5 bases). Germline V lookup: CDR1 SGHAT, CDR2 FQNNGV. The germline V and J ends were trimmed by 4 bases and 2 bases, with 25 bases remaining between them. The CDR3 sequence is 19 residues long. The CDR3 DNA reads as TGTGCCAGCAGCTCGGCATTGGTAACTAGAACTCGGGACACAGATACGCAGTATTTT. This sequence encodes CASSSALVTRTRDTDTQYF.

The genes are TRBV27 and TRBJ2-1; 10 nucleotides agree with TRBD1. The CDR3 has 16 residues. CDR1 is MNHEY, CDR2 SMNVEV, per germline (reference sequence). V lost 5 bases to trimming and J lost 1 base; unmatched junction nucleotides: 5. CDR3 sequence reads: CASSGWDRGSYNEQFF. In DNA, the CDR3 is TGTGCCAGCAGTGGGTGGGACAGGGGTTCCTACAATGAGCAGTTCTTC.

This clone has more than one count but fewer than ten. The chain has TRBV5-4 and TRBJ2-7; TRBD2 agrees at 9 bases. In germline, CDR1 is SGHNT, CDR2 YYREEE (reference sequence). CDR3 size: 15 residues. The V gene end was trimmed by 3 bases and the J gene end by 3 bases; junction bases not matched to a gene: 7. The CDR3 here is CASSYPSSGNYEQYF. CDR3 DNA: TGTGCCAGCAGCTATCCATCTAGCGGGAACTACGAGCAGTACTTC.

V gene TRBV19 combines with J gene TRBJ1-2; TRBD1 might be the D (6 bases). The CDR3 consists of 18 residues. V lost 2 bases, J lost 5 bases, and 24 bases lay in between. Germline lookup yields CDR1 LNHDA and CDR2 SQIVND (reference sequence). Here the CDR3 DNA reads TGTGCCAGTAGTATAAGGGCCGGGGGCGTCCGATTACCTTATGGCTACACCTTC. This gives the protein CASSIRAGGVRLPYGYTF. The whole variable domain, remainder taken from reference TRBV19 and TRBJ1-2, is DGGITQSPKYLFRKEGQNVTLSCEQNLNHDAMYWYRQDPGQGLRLIYYSQIVNDFQKGDIAEGYSVSREKKESFPLTVTSAQKNPTAFYLCASSIRAGGVRLPYGYTFGSGTRLTVV.

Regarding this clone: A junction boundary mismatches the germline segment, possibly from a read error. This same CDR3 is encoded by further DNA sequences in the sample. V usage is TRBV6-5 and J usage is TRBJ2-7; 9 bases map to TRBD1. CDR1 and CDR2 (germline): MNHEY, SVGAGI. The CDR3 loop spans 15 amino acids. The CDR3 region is CASSYSGQGVSEQYF. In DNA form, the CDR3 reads TGTGCCAGCAGCTACTCGGGACAGGGAGTTTCCGAGCAGTACTTC.